This T cell receptor beta chain was documented in a study of T cell repertoires in cytomegalovirus infection. Study-level information: It was the public TCR beta signatures that indicated both CMV infection and matching HLA type.

TCRdb processed the reads anew with MiXCR; each CDR3 protein has one entry. The sample carries some 230,000 distinct CDR3 sequences, approximately 22% recorded once. Remarks on this clonotype: The target antigen is unknown.

The trim removed 5 bases at V and 4 bases at J, leaving 9 bases unmatched. Per germline, CDR1 MDHEN and CDR2 SYDVKM. CDR3 length equals 17 residues. Study conclusions and caveats: What dominated the ex vivo response were HLA-C-restricted CMV-specific TCR beta clonotypes. Accumulated public TCR beta family frequency recognized individuals carrying CMV together with the relevant HLA.

Sequencing input: CD8+ T cells from PBMCs. J is TRBJ2-1 and V is TRBV28; 12 nucleotides line up with TRBD2. The receptor comes from a human donor in good health (CMV status not recorded). Some clones in this sample may be carry-over from other donors' samples. The DNA of the CDR3 is TGTGCCAGCAGTCTACGACTAGCGGGGGCCTTATACAATGAGCAGTTCTTC. Amino acid sequence: CASSLRLAGALYNEQFF.